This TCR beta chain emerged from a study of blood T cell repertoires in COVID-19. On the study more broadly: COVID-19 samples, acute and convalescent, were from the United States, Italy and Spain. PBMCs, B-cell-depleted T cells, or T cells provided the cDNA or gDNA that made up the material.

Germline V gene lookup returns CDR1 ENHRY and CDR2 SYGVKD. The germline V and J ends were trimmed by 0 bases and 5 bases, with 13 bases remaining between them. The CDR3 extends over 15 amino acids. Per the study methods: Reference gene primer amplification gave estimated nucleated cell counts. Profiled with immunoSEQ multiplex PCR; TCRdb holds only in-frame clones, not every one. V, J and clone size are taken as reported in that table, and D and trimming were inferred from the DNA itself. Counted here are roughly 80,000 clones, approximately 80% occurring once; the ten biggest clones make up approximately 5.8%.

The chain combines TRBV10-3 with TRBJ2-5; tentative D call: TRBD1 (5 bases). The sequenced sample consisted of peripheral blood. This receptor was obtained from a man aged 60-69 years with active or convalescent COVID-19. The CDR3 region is CAISESPGIGETQYF. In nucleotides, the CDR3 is TGTGCCATCAGTGAGTCCCCAGGGATTGGGGAGACCCAGTACTTC.